What follows are 13 T cell receptor beta chains derived from one specimen sequenced in a study of T cell changes during pregnancy in multiple sclerosis. Clones were read by immunoSEQ multiplex PCR, and TCRdb kept only the in-frame ones, dropping some. The sample has over 35,000 clones; 90% are singletons. Sequencing used CD8+ T cells from peripheral blood mononuclear cells, obtained in the first trimester of pregnancy. The origin of the receptors is a female donor with multiple sclerosis, enrolled in a pregnancy study.

V usage is TRBV18 and J usage is TRBJ2-2; 8 bases are a match to TRBD1. Unmatched junction bases numbered 1, after V lost 4 bases and J lost 0 bases. This CDR3 region has 15 residues. Germline values: CDR1 KGHSH, CDR2 LQKENI. CDR3 in amino acids: CASSLDRANTGELFF. The CDR3 DNA reads TGTGCCAGCTCACTGGACAGGGCGAACACCGGGGAGCTGTTTTTT.

The V gene is TRBV4-3, the J gene TRBJ2-5; D is unresolved. From germline, CDR1 is LGHNA and CDR2 YSLEER. The V gene lost 0 bases and the J gene lost 2 bases, with 10 bases spanning the gap. The CDR3 is 15 amino acids. The CDR3 here is CASSQDPVVQETQYF. The CDR3 bases are TGCGCCAGCAGCCAAGATCCCGTAGTTCAAGAGACCCAGTACTTC.

This clone was recorded only once. The rearrangement links TRBV15 to TRBJ1-2; D call uncertain. The germline CDR1 and CDR2 sequences are LNHNV and YYDKDF (reference sequence). The CDR3 is 12 residues long. Trimming cost V 0 bases and J 8 bases, with 7 bases left between them. Here the CDR3 DNA reads TGTGCCACCAGCAGAGATCCCCGGGGCTACACCTTC. Protein: CATSRDPRGYTF.

This clone was detected only once. The genes are TRBV11-2 and TRBJ2-7, with 11 bases matching TRBD2. Germline values: CDR1 SGHAT, CDR2 FQNNGV. The CDR3 spans 14 residues. V lost 7 bases and J lost 5; bases outside the gene matches: 7. In nucleotides, the CDR3 is TGTGCCAGCACTGAGACTAGCGGGACCCACGAGCAGTACTTC. It is translated as CASTETSGTHEQYF.

The chain employs TRBV4-1 and TRBJ1-2, with D possibly TRBD1 on 5 matching bases. CDR3 length: 14 amino acids. V was cut by 4 bases and J by 6 bases, with 15 bases left in between. Germline V gene sequence: CDR1 MGHRA, CDR2 YSYEKL. The DNA of the CDR3 is TGCGCCAGCAGCCTAGAGCGGGGGACGGATGGCTACACCTTC. Amino acids: CASSLERGTDGYTF.

The gene calls are TRBV6-5 and TRBJ2-1; perhaps TRBD2 as D (6 bases). V dropped 8 bases and J dropped 3 bases, with 11 bases sitting between them. Per germline, CDR1 MNHEY and CDR2 SVGAGI. This CDR3 has 13 amino acids. CDR3 sequence reads: CASGGTDYNEQFF. The CDR3 DNA follows: TGTGCCAGCGGGGGGACGGACTACAATGAGCAGTTCTTC.

The chain carries TRBV27 and TRBJ1-6; possible D gene TRBD1, 6 bases. The CDR3 totals 15 residues. Per germline, CDR1 MNHEY and CDR2 SMNVEV (reference sequence). V was cut by 3 bases and J by 9 bases, with 15 bases left in between. The CDR3 protein is CASSFPNRASSPLHF. CDR3 in DNA: TGTGCCAGCAGTTTCCCGAACAGGGCTAGTTCACCCCTCCACTTT.

The chain is built from TRBV19 and TRBJ2-7, with D perhaps matching TRBD1 (6 bases). The V gene's germline CDR1 is LNHDA and CDR2 SQIVND (reference sequence). The V gene lost 11 bases and the J gene lost 5 bases, with 19 bases spanning the gap. The CDR3 spans 13 residues. CDR3 loop: CASSAGQRDEQYF. DNA for the CDR3: TGTGCCTCCTCGGCAGGACAGAGGGACGAGCAGTACTTC. The variable domain in full, with the rest retrieved from reference TRBV19 and TRBJ2-7, is DGGITQSPKYLFRKEGQNVTLSCEQNLNHDAMYWYRQDPGQGLRLIYYSQIVNDFQKGDIAEGYSVSREKKESFPLTVTSAQKNPTAFYLCASSAGQRDEQYFGPGTRLTVT.

The V and J genes are TRBV6-6 and TRBJ2-1, with 8 bases that match TRBD2. CDR3 length: 15 residues. V dropped 0 bases and J dropped 3; count of bases not matched to a gene: 1. The germline V gene encodes CDR1 MNHNY and CDR2 SVGAGI (reference sequence). Here the CDR3 reads CASSYSSGGYNEQFF. In DNA form, the CDR3 reads TGTGCCAGCAGTTACTCGAGCGGGGGCTACAATGAGCAGTTCTTC.

The V gene is TRBV5-8, the J gene TRBJ1-4, with 9 bases that match TRBD1. Trimming cost V 1 base and J 5 bases; bases outside gene matches: 15. The CDR3 is made up of 19 amino acids. Germline V gene lookup returns CDR1 SGHTS and CDR2 YDEGEE. CDR3 in DNA: TGTGCCAGCAGCTTGCCCGCGGGACAGGGCCCGGGGGGGAATGAAAAACTGTTTTTT. It translates to CASSLPAGQGPGGNEKLFF.

The V gene is TRBV7-7, the J gene TRBJ2-5, with TRBD2 as a possible D gene (7 bases). This CDR3 spans 14 amino acids. Germline lookup yields CDR1 SSHAT and CDR2 FNYEAQ (reference sequence). V lost 4 bases to trimming and J lost 1 base, with 10 bases between them. The CDR3, as DNA: TGTGCCAGCAGCTGGGGGGGCGGCCAAGAGACCCAGTACTTC. Its protein product is CASSWGGGQETQYF.

The chain couples TRBV30 to TRBJ2-6; unclear D gene. Trimming pared 2 bases from V and 2 bases from J, leaving 7 bases between. The CDR3 length is 14 residues. Germline lookup yields CDR1 GTSNPN and CDR2 SVGIG (reference sequence). CDR3 sequence: CAWSFGTGANVLTF. In DNA form, the CDR3 reads TGTGCCTGGAGTTTCGGTACTGGGGCCAACGTCCTGACTTTC.

The chain couples TRBV29-1 to TRBJ1-1, with TRBD1 identical over 7 bases. Germline V CDR1 and CDR2: SQVTM, ANQGSEA. V lost 7 bases and J lost 6; bases outside the gene matches: 8. This CDR3 is built from 12 residues. The DNA of the CDR3 is TGCAGCGCCCAGACAGGGATTGCTGAAGCTTTCTTT. It codes for CSAQTGIAEAFF.